Sequencing of this T cell receptor beta chain was carried out in a study of blood T cell repertoires in COVID-19. On the study more broadly: The United States, Italy and Spain supplied acute and convalescent COVID-19 samples. Sources were T cells, B-cell-depleted T cells, or PBMCs; the material itself was cDNA or gDNA.

This CDR3 has 15 residues. Germline V gives CDR1 SGHRS, CDR2 YFSETQ. Losses at the gene ends were 0 bases for V and 7 bases for J; bases not matched to a gene: 6. Original data processing: Amplified reference gene primers provided the basis for estimating nucleated cell counts. This table comes from immunoSEQ multiplex PCR, and its TCRdb copy is limited to in-frame clones, with some not included. V and J calls plus clone size are reproduced from that table; the DNA served to infer D and trimming. The sample includes over 450,000 clones, 89% of them seen just once. The clonotype comes from a man between 18 and 29 years old with COVID-19, enrolled during active disease. Sequencing used peripheral blood. This chain connects TRBV5-1 to TRBJ1-4, with 7 bases aligning to TRBD1. CDR3 region: CASSLAGTAGEKLFF. CDR3 DNA sequence: TGCGCCAGCAGCTTGGCGGGGACAGCCGGTGAAAAACTGTTTTTT.